The 27 T cell receptor beta chains in this list originate from one sample, sequenced in a study of response to subunit inactivated influenza vaccine. Each CDR3 protein is one row after TCRdb ran MiXCR on the RT-PCR reads. The sample includes around 200,000 distinct CDR3 sequences, approximately 9.2% of them seen just once. Material: non-naive T cells sorted from PBMCs, obtained on the day of vaccination. The receptors here all came from a man aged 50 to 59 who received an inactivated influenza vaccine.

This clonotype has only a few counts. The chain couples TRBV20-1 to TRBJ1-2; tentative D call: TRBD1 (6 bases). V was pared by 3 bases and J by 0 bases, with 14 bases between. CDR3 length: 15 residues. CDR1 DFQATT and CDR2 SNEGSKA come from the germline V gene (reference sequence). The CDR3 loop reads CSARNPGVPNYGYTF. The CDR3 region has the DNA TGCAGTGCTAGGAATCCAGGGGTCCCTAACTATGGCTACACCTTC.

This clonotype came up a few times. This chain links TRBV5-6 with TRBJ2-7; 8 nucleotides align to TRBD2. V lost 4 bases, J lost 5 bases, and 8 bases stayed unmatched. CDR1 SGHDT and CDR2 YYEEEE come from the germline V gene. The CDR3 spans 14 residues. The CDR3 sequence: CASSKLAARDEQYF. The CDR3 nucleotides are TGTGCCAGCAGCAAACTAGCGGCCCGGGACGAGCAGTACTTC.

This clonotype has more than one count but fewer than ten. The rearrangement joins TRBV7-6 to TRBJ2-5; a weak D match, TRBD2 (6 bases). The CDR3 contains 17 residues. V lost 5 bases and J lost 4, with 23 bases in between. From germline, CDR1 is SGHVS and CDR2 FNYEAQ. The CDR3 reads CASSGYPPGGSGETQYF. The DNA of the CDR3 is TGTGCCAGCAGCGGATATCCCCCCGGAGGTAGCGGAGAGACCCAGTACTTC.

This clonotype was observed a handful of times. This sequence joins TRBV5-1 and TRBJ2-3; TRBD2 matches 7 bases. CDR1 and CDR2 from the germline V gene are SGHRS and YFSETQ. After removal of 0 bases from V and 1 base from J, the junction contained 11 bases not matched to a gene. There are 18 residues in the CDR3. CDR3 DNA: TGCGCCAGCAGCTTGGCCTATTGGGCGGGGGAAGGCACAGATACGCAGTATTTT. It encodes CASSLAYWAGEGTDTQYF.

This clonotype came up a few times. The chain links TRBV2 to TRBJ2-2; D remains unclear. In germline, CDR1 is SNHLY, CDR2 FYNNEI. The germline V and J ends were trimmed by 7 bases and 7 bases, with 7 bases remaining between them. CDR3 size: 11 residues. The CDR3 sequence is CASIYDGELFF. As DNA, the CDR3 is TGTGCCAGCATCTACGACGGGGAGCTGTTTTTT. The complete variable domain, with remaining parts taken from reference TRBV2 and TRBJ2-2, reads EPEVTQTPSHQVTQMGQEVILRCVPISNHLYFYWYRQILGQKVEFLVSFYNNEISEKSEIFDDQFSVERPDGSNFTLKIRSTKLEDSAMYFCASIYDGELFFGEGSRLTVL.

The rearrangement uses TRBV20-1 and TRBJ2-1; no definite D call. CDR3 length: 14 residues. From germline, CDR1 is DFQATT and CDR2 SNEGSKA (reference sequence). V dropped 4 bases and J dropped 4 bases, with 14 bases sitting between them. The CDR3 region has the DNA TGCAGTGCTAAGGGCGGAGCTAGGTACAATGAGCAGTTCTTC. Its protein is CSAKGGARYNEQFF.

The chain recombines TRBV24-1 with TRBJ2-2; 7 bases agree with TRBD1. This CDR3 contains 15 residues. Germline CDR1 is KGHDR and CDR2 is SFDVKD. The junction had 3 bases not matched to a gene; V was cut back by 3 bases and J by 3 bases. Here the CDR3 reads CATSDVQGYTGELFF. The CDR3 DNA follows: TGTGCCACCAGTGATGTACAGGGGTACACCGGGGAGCTGTTTTTT.

This clonotype has ten or more counts. CDR3 sequence reads: CASSLAADRVFEQFF. CDR3 sequence (DNA): TGCGCCAGCAGCTTGGCCGCGGACAGGGTATTCGAGCAGTTCTTC. This rearrangement joins TRBV5-1 to TRBJ2-1; 8 positions agree with TRBD1. The V gene end was trimmed by 0 bases and the J gene end by 10 bases; junction bases not matched to a gene: 9. Germline V gene sequence: CDR1 SGHRS, CDR2 YFSETQ. CDR3 length: 15 residues.

This sequence joins TRBV14 and TRBJ2-1; D call uncertain. Trimming left V 1 base short and J 2 bases short, with 3 bases between. Germline-derived CDR1 and CDR2 are SGHDN and FVKESK. The CDR3 loop spans 13 amino acids. The CDR3 sequence: CASSQGPYNEQFF. The CDR3 DNA reads as TGTGCCAGCAGCCAAGGGCCCTACAATGAGCAGTTCTTC.

The table lists this clonotype with many counts. In nucleotides, the CDR3 is TGCGCCAGCAGCCAAGTTGGGGGGAAGACCCAGTACTTC. Its protein is CASSQVGGKTQYF. The chain links TRBV4-1 to TRBJ2-5; tentatively, D is TRBD2 (6 bases). There are 13 residues in the CDR3. V lost 1 base, J lost 6 bases, and 9 bases lay in between. The germline CDR1 and CDR2 sequences are MGHRA and YSYEKL.

The sample holds many counts of this clonotype. V usage is TRBV4-3 and J usage is TRBJ2-7, with 9 bases matching TRBD1. From germline, CDR1 is LGHNA and CDR2 YSLEER. The CDR3 sequence is 16 residues long. J was trimmed by 3 bases and V by 0 bases; bases with no gene match: 6. CDR3 in DNA: TGCGCCAGCAGCCAAGATTTGGGGACAGGGAACTACGAGCAGTACTTC. Translated, it gives CASSQDLGTGNYEQYF.

This clonotype was seen at least ten times. The gene calls are TRBV5-8 and TRBJ2-1, with 7 bases aligning to TRBD2. After removal of 3 bases from V and 5 bases from J, the junction contained 14 bases not matched to a gene. The length of the CDR3 is 17 residues. Germline V lookup: CDR1 SGHTS, CDR2 YDEGEE. The CDR3 here is CASSSGGPTKINNEQFF. CDR3 bases: TGTGCCAGCAGCTCGGGAGGTCCCACAAAGATCAACAATGAGCAGTTCTTC.

This chain connects TRBV9 to TRBJ2-7; D assignment may be TRBD1 or TRBD2 (5 bases each). The CDR3 sequence is 15 residues long. Per the germline V gene, CDR1 is SGDLS and CDR2 is YYNGEE. V was clipped by 2 bases and J by 2 bases, with 14 bases between them. The CDR3 DNA reads as TGTGCCAGCAGCGTCGCACCGGGACCCACCTACGAGCAGTACTTC. Residues: CASSVAPGPTYEQYF.

The chain combines TRBV7-3 with TRBJ2-3, with TRBD2 matching over 10 bases. The CDR3 is made up of 15 amino acids. CDR1 is SGHTA, CDR2 FQGTGA, per germline. Trimming took 5 bases from V and 4 from J; bases not matched to a gene: 6. The CDR3 DNA reads as TGTGCCAGCAGCAATAGCGGGAGGAGCGCAGATACGCAGTATTTT. Its protein product is CASSNSGRSADTQYF.

This clonotype turned up a few times. The CDR3: CAIGQQNTEAFF. The CDR3 DNA reads as TGTGCCATAGGACAGCAGAACACTGAAGCTTTCTTT. The chain combines TRBV10-3 with TRBJ1-1; D perhaps matches TRBD1 (6 bases). In germline, CDR1 is ENHRY, CDR2 SYGVKD. Trimming took off 9 bases at V and 1 base at J, with 9 bases between the two ends. This CDR3 region has 12 residues.

In its sample, this clonotype was seen many times. The V and J genes are TRBV7-2 and TRBJ2-3; 8 bases are a match to TRBD2. Germline lookup yields CDR1 SGHTA and CDR2 FQGNSA. The CDR3 is 14 residues long. V trimming: 1 base; J trimming: 5 bases; junction bases outside the gene matches: 2. CDR3 loop: CASSLVSGGDTQYF. CDR3 nucleotides: TGTGCCAGCAGCTTAGTCAGCGGGGGAGATACGCAGTATTTT.

This rearrangement joins TRBV2 to TRBJ2-7; perhaps TRBD2 as D (6 bases). From germline, CDR1 is SNHLY and CDR2 FYNNEI. This CDR3 comprises 13 residues. V lost 4 bases, J lost 3 bases, and 10 bases lay in between. The CDR3 nucleotides are TGTGCCAGCAGTGTCCGGGAGCGCTACGAGCAGTACTTC. This codes for CASSVRERYEQYF. Full variable domain (rest looked up from reference TRBV2 and TRBJ2-7): EPEVTQTPSHQVTQMGQEVILRCVPISNHLYFYWYRQILGQKVEFLVSFYNNEISEKSEIFDDQFSVERPDGSNFTLKIRSTKLEDSAMYFCASSVRERYEQYFGPGTRLTVT.

This clonotype has ten or more counts. CDR3 DNA sequence: TGTGCCAGCCGCCGGCGAGGGGCGTACTCTGGAAACACCATATATTTT. Translation gives CASRRRGAYSGNTIYF. The chain links TRBV6-1 to TRBJ1-3; D might be TRBD1 (5 bases). The CDR3 length is 16 residues. Germline assignment: CDR1 MNHNS and CDR2 SASEGT. V gave up 8 bases and J gave up 0 bases, with 17 bases separating them.

This clonotype was observed many times. V usage is TRBV29-1 and J usage is TRBJ2-1; 11 positions match TRBD2. V was clipped by 5 bases and J by 2 bases; unmatched bases: 2. The germline CDR1 and CDR2 sequences are SQVTM and ANQGSEA. The CDR3 contains 14 residues. The CDR3: CSVRLAGTYNEQFF. The CDR3 nucleotides are TGCAGCGTTCGACTAGCGGGGACCTACAATGAGCAGTTCTTC.

In the case of this clonotype: This may stem from a read error, because a much larger clone lies one nucleotide away. J is TRBJ2-2 and V is TRBV18, with D possibly being TRBD2 (5 bases). The germline V gene has CDR1 KGHSH and CDR2 LQKENI. CDR3 size: 13 residues. CDR3 bases: TGTGCCAGCTCACCACCGGGGTCCGGGGATCTGTTTTTT. It is translated as CASSPPGSGDLFF.

This clonotype was seen ten or more times. V gene TRBV20-1 combines with J gene TRBJ2-7; D ambiguous. Between the trimmed V and J ends, which lost 1 base and 0 bases, there was a span of 13 bases. Germline V gives CDR1 DFQATT, CDR2 SNEGSKA (reference sequence). The CDR3 totals 15 residues. CDR3 protein: CSARVWTDSSYEQYF. The CDR3 DNA follows: TGCAGTGCTAGAGTTTGGACGGATAGCTCCTACGAGCAGTACTTC.

This clonotype was seen more than once but under ten times. The genes are TRBV4-3 and TRBJ1-4; perhaps TRBD1 as D (6 bases). Trimming removed 4 bases at V and 8 bases at J, with 20 bases between. The CDR3 has 16 residues. CDR1 is LGHNA and CDR2 is YSLEER in the germline V gene. CDR3: CASSLRPGDVNEKLFF. Written as DNA, the CDR3 is TGCGCCAGCAGCCTTCGACCAGGGGACGTGAACGAAAAACTGTTTTTT.

The chain links TRBV5-6 to TRBJ2-7, with 8 nucleotides matching TRBD1. Per the germline V gene, CDR1 is SGHDT and CDR2 is YYEEEE. Losses at the gene ends were 0 bases for V and 3 bases for J; bases not matched to a gene: 8. The CDR3 has 16 residues. The CDR3 DNA is TGTGCCAGCAGCTTGGTGTCAGGGGGCGCCGACTACGAGCAGTACTTC. This gives the protein CASSLVSGGADYEQYF.

Only a few counts were recorded for this clonotype. This chain links TRBV5-1 with TRBJ2-1; no firm D call. V lost 3 bases to trimming and J lost 0 bases, with 10 bases between them. CDR1 and CDR2 (germline): SGHRS, YFSETQ. The CDR3 sequence is 15 residues long. The CDR3 region is CASSSTTGSYNEQFF. The CDR3 DNA sequence: TGCGCCAGCAGCTCGACGACCGGCTCCTACAATGAGCAGTTCTTC.

The genes are TRBV28 and TRBJ1-6; D is perhaps TRBD1 (6 bases). The CDR3 consists of 15 residues. Germline CDR1 reads MDHEN; CDR2 reads SYDVKM. The V end was cut by 7 bases, the J end by 8 bases, with 18 bases between. CDR3 nucleotide sequence: TGTGCCAGCACCCTTTATGGGGGCCCCGATTCACCCCTCCACTTT. This codes for CASTLYGGPDSPLHF.

The rearrangement links TRBV10-3 to TRBJ2-3; TRBD2 might be the D (7 bases). The CDR3 spans 12 residues. V shed 8 bases and J shed 5 bases, with 11 bases lying between them. The germline V gene has CDR1 ENHRY and CDR2 SYGVKD. The CDR3 nucleotides read TGTGCCATCGGGGGGGCCCTAGATACGCAGTATTTT. Protein: CAIGGALDTQYF.

CDR3 sequence: CASGRGSGNTIYF. DNA of the CDR3: TGTGCCAGCGGGAGGGGCTCTGGAAACACCATATATTTT. The J gene is TRBJ1-3, the V gene TRBV13; TRBD1 is a possible D gene (5 bases). The CDR3 totals 13 residues. CDR1 PRHDT and CDR2 FYEKMQ come from the germline V gene (reference sequence). V was shortened by 8 bases and J by 0 bases, with 8 bases between the two germline ends.